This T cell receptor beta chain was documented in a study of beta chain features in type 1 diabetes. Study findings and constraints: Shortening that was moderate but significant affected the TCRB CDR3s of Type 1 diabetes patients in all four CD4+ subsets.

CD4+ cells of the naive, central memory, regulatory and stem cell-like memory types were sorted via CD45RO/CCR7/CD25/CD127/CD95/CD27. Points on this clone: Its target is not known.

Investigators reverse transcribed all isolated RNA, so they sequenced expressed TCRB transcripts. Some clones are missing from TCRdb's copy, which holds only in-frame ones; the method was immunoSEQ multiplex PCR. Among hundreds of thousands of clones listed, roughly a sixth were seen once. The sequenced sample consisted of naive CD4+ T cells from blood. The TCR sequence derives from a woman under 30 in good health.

The DNA of the CDR3 is TGTGCCACCAGCAGAGTTAGAGGGACAGGGGGTCCTGAAGCTTTCTTT. Protein product: CATSRVRGTGGPEAFF. The chain carries TRBV15 and TRBJ1-1, with 11 bases matching TRBD1. V lost 1 base to trimming and J lost 6 bases; unmatched junction nucleotides: 7. The CDR3 is made up of 16 amino acids. Germline-derived CDR1 and CDR2 are LNHNV and YYDKDF (reference sequence). Full variable domain (remainder filled in from reference TRBV15 and TRBJ1-1): DAMVIQNPRYQVTQFGKPVTLSCSQTLNHNVMYWYQQKSSQAPKLLFHYYDKDFNNEADTPDNFQSRRPNTSFCFLDIRSPGLGDTAMYLCATSRVRGTGGPEAFFGQGTRLTVV.